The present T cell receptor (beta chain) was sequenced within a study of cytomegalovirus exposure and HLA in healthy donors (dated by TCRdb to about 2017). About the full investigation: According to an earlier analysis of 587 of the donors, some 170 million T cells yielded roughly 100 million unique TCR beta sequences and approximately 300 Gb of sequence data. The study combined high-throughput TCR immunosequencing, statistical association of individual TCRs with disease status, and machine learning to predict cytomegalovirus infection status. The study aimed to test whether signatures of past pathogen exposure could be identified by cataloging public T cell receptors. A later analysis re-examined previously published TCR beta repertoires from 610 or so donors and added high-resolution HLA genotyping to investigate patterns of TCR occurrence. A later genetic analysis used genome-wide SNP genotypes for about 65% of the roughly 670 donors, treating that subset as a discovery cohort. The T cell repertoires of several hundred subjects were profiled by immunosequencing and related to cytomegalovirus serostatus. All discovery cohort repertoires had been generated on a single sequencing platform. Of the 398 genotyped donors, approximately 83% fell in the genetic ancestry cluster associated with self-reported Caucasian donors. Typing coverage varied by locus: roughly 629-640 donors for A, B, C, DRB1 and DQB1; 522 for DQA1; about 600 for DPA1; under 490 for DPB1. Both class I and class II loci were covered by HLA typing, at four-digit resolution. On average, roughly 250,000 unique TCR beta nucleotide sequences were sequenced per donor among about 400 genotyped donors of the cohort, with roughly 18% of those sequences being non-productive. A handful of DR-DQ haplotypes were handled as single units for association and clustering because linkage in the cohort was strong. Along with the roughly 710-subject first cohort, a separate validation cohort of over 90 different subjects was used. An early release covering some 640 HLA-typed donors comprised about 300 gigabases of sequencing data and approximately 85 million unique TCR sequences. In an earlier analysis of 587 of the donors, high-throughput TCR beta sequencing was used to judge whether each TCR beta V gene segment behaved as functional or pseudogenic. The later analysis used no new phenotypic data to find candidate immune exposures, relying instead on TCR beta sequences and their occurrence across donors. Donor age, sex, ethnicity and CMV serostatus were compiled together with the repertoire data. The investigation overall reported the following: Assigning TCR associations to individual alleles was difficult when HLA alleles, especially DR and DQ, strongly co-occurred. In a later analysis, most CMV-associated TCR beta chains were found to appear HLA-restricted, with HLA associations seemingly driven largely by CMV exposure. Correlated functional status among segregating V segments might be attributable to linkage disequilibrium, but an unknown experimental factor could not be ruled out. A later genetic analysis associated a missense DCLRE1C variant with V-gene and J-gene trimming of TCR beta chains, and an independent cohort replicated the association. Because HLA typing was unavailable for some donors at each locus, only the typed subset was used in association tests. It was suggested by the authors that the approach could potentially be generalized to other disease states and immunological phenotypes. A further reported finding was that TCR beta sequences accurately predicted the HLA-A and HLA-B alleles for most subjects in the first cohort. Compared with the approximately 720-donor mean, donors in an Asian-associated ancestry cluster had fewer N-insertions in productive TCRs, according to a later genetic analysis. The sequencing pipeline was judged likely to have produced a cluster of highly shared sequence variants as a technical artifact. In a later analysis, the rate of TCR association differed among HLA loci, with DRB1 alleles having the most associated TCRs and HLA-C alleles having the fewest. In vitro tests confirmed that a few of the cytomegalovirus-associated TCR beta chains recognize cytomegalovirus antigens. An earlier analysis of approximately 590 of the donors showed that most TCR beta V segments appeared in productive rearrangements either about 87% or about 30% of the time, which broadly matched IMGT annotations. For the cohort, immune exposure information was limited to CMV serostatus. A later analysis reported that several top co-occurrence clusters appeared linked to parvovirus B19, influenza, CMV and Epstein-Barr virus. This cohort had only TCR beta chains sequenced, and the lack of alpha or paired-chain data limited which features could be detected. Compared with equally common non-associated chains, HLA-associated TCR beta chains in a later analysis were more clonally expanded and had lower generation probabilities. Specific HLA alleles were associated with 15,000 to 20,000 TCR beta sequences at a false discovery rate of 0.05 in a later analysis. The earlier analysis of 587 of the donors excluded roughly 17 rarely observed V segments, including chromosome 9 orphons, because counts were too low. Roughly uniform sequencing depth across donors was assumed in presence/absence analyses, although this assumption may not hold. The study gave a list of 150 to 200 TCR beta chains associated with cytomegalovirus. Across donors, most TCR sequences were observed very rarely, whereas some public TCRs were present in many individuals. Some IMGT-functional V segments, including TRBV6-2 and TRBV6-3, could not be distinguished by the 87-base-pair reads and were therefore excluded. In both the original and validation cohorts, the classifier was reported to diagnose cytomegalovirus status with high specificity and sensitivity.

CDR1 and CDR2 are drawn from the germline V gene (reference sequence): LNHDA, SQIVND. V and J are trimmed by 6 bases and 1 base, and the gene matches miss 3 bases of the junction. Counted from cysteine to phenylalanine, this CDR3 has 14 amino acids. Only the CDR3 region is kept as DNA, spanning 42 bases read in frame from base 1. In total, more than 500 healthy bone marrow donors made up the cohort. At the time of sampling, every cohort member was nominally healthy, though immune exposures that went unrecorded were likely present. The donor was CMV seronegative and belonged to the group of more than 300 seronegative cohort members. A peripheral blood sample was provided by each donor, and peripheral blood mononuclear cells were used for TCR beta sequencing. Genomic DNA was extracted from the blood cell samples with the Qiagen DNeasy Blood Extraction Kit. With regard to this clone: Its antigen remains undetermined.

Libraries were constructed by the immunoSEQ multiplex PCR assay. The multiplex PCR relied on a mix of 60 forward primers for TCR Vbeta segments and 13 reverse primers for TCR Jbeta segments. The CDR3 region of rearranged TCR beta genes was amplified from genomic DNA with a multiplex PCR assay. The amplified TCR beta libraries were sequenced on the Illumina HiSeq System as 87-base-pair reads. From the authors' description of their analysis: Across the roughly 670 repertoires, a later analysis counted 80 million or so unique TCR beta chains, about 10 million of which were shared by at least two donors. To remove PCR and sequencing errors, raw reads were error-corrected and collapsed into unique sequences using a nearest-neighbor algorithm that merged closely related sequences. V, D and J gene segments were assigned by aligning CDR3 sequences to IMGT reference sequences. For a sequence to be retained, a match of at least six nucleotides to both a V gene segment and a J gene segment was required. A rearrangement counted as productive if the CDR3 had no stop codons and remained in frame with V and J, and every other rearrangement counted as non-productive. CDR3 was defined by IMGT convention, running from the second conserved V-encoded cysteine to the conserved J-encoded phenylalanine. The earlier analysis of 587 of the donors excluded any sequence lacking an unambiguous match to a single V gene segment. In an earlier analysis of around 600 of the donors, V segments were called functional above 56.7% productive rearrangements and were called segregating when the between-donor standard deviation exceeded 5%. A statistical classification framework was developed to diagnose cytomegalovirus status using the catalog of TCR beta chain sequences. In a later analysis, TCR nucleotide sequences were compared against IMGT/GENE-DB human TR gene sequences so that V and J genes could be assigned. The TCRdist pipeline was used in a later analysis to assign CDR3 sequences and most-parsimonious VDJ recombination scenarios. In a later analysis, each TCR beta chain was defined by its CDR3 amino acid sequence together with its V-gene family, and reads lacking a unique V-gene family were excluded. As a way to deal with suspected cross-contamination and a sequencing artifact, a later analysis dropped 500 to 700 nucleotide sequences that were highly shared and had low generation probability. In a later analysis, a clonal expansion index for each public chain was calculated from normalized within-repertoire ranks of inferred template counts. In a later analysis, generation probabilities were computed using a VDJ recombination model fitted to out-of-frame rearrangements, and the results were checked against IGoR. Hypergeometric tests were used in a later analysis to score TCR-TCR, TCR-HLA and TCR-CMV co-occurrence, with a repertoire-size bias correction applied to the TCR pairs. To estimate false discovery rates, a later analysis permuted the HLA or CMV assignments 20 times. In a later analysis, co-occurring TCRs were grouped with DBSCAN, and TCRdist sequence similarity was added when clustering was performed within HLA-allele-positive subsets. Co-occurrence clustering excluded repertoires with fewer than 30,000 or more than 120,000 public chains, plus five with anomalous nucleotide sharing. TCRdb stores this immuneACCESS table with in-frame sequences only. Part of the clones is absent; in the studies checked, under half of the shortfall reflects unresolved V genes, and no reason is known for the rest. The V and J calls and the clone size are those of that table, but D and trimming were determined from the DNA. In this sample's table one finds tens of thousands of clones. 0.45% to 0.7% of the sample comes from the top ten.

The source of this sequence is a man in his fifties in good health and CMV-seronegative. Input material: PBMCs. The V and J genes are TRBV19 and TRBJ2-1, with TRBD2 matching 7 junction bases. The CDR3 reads CASRSGESYNEQFF. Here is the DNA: TGTGCCAGTAGGAGCGGGGAATCCTACAATGAGCAGTTCTTC.